Listed below are T cell receptor beta chains from one sample, sequenced in a study of Ad26.COV2.S vaccination and SARS-CoV-2 variants. Libraries were prepared by immunoSEQ multiplex PCR; TCRdb keeps only in-frame clonotypes and omits some of them. This sample has about 370,000 clones, with 89% found just once. The starting material was peripheral blood, obtained in a trial of Ad26.COV2.S vaccine versus placebo. These TCRs come from a person aged 18 to 65 who received the Ad26.COV2.S COVID-19 vaccine or a placebo. Both conserved end residues are part of each CDR3. The D gene is left open where the match is weak. The size field is filled for only some rows; it gives once, few, many or a size class.

cdr3_aa: CATSDDGTGSTDTQYF; cdr3_nt: TGTGCCACCAGTGACGATGGGACAGGCTCCACAGATACGCAGTATTTT; d_call: TRBD1; j_call: TRBJ2-3; cdr3_length: 16; clone_size: NA; v_call: TRBV24-1
cdr3_aa: CASSPYRVPYEQYF; cdr3_nt: TGTGCCAGCAGTCCCTACAGGGTTCCCTACGAGCAGTACTTC; d_call: NA; j_call: TRBJ2-7; cdr3_length: 14; clone_size: few; v_call: TRBV28
cdr3_aa: CASSRSGEQFF; cdr3_nt: TGTGCCAGCAGCCGCTCCGGAGAGCAGTTCTTC; d_call: NA; j_call: TRBJ2-1; cdr3_length: 11; clone_size: NA; v_call: TRBV3-1/TRBV3-2
cdr3_aa: CASSRRALGTDTQYF; cdr3_nt: TGTGCCAGCAGCCGCCGGGCCCTGGGCACAGATACGCAGTATTTT; d_call: NA; j_call: TRBJ2-3; cdr3_length: 15; clone_size: NA; v_call: TRBV7-7
cdr3_aa: CASSGGSKNIQYF; cdr3_nt: TGTGCCAGCTCGGGGGGGAGCAAAAACATTCAGTACTTC; d_call: TRBD2; j_call: TRBJ2-4; cdr3_length: 13; clone_size: NA; v_call: TRBV18
cdr3_aa: CASSLDARGRDEQFF; cdr3_nt: TGTGCCAGCAGCTTAGATGCCAGGGGGAGGGATGAGCAGTTCTTC; d_call: NA; j_call: TRBJ2-1; cdr3_length: 15; clone_size: NA; v_call: TRBV11-2
cdr3_aa: CASSPDRGSYGYTF; cdr3_nt: TGCGCCAGCAGCCCGGACAGAGGGAGCTATGGCTACACCTTC; d_call: NA; j_call: TRBJ1-2; cdr3_length: 14; clone_size: NA; v_call: TRBV5-1
cdr3_aa: CASSLSAREETQYF; cdr3_nt: TGCGCCAGCAGCTTGTCAGCCAGGGAAGAGACCCAGTACTTC; d_call: NA; j_call: TRBJ2-5; cdr3_length: 14; clone_size: NA; v_call: TRBV5-1
cdr3_aa: CASTAKLANLLGEQFF; cdr3_nt: TGTGCCAGCACCGCTAAACTAGCCAATCTATTGGGTGAGCAGTTCTTC; d_call: NA; j_call: TRBJ2-1; cdr3_length: 16; clone_size: NA; v_call: TRBV11-2
cdr3_aa: CASSQDGSLEQFF; cdr3_nt: TGTGCCAGCAGCCAAGACGGTTCACTTGAGCAGTTCTTC; d_call: NA; j_call: TRBJ2-1; cdr3_length: 13; clone_size: NA; v_call: TRBV3-1/TRBV3-2
cdr3_aa: CASRLWGAGGPYEQYF; cdr3_nt: TGTGCAAGTCGCTTATGGGGAGCGGGAGGGCCCTACGAGCAGTACTTC; d_call: NA; j_call: TRBJ2-7; cdr3_length: 16; clone_size: NA; v_call: TRBV12-2
cdr3_aa: CACNRDRGFTEAFF; cdr3_nt: TGTGCCTGCAACCGGGACAGGGGATTCACTGAAGCTTTCTTT; d_call: TRBD1; j_call: TRBJ1-1; cdr3_length: 14; clone_size: NA; v_call: TRBV30
cdr3_aa: CASSRPGTSWPEQFF; cdr3_nt: TGTGCCAGCAGCCGCCCCGGGACTAGCTGGCCAGAGCAGTTCTTC; d_call: TRBD2; j_call: TRBJ2-1; cdr3_length: 15; clone_size: NA; v_call: TRBV7-8
cdr3_aa: CASSLFPRENNEQFF; cdr3_nt: TGCGCCAGCAGCCTTTTTCCCAGGGAAAACAATGAGCAGTTCTTC; d_call: NA; j_call: TRBJ2-1; cdr3_length: 15; clone_size: NA; v_call: TRBV5-1
cdr3_aa: CASSFPGLSLLAEDTGELFF; cdr3_nt: TGTGCCAGCAGTTTCCCCGGACTGTCCCTACTAGCGGAGGACACCGGGGAGCTGTTTTTT; d_call: TRBD2; j_call: TRBJ2-2; cdr3_length: 20; clone_size: once; v_call: TRBV27
cdr3_aa: CASSLYSPDLADTQYF; cdr3_nt: TGTGCCAGCAGTTTATATAGCCCGGACTTGGCAGATACGCAGTATTTT; d_call: NA; j_call: TRBJ2-3; cdr3_length: 16; clone_size: NA; v_call: TRBV27
cdr3_aa: CATSRGTGTSGYNEQFF; cdr3_nt: TGTGCCACCAGCAGAGGGACCGGGACTAGCGGGTATAATGAGCAGTTCTTC; d_call: TRBD2; j_call: TRBJ2-1; cdr3_length: 17; clone_size: NA; v_call: TRBV15
cdr3_aa: CASSLYQGAPYEQFF; cdr3_nt: TGTGCCAGCAGCTTGTACCAGGGGGCCCCTTATGAGCAGTTCTTC; d_call: TRBD1; j_call: TRBJ2-1; cdr3_length: 15; clone_size: NA; v_call: TRBV5-4
cdr3_aa: CASSPGTGSGYTF; cdr3_nt: TGTGCCAGCAGCCCCGGGACAGGGTCTGGCTACACCTTC; d_call: TRBD1; j_call: TRBJ1-2; cdr3_length: 13; clone_size: many; v_call: TRBV7-2
cdr3_aa: CASNPQGGRLGYTF; cdr3_nt: TGTGCCAGCAACCCTCAGGGGGGGCGTTTAGGCTACACCTTC; d_call: TRBD1; j_call: TRBJ1-2; cdr3_length: 14; clone_size: NA; v_call: TRBV28
cdr3_aa: CASSSDGFGETQYF; cdr3_nt: TGCGCCAGCAGCTCGGACGGGTTTGGTGAGACCCAGTACTTC; d_call: NA; j_call: TRBJ2-5; cdr3_length: 14; clone_size: NA; v_call: TRBV5-1
cdr3_aa: CASSRDRISGANVLTF; cdr3_nt: TGTGCCAGCAGCCGGGACCGGATCTCTGGGGCCAACGTCCTGACTTTC; d_call: NA; j_call: TRBJ2-6; cdr3_length: 16; clone_size: NA; v_call: TRBV7-2
cdr3_aa: CASSPLGAGDQETQYF; cdr3_nt: TGTGCCAGCAGCCCCCTGGGTGCGGGAGATCAAGAGACCCAGTACTTC; d_call: TRBD2; j_call: TRBJ2-5; cdr3_length: 16; clone_size: NA; v_call: TRBV14
cdr3_aa: CASSLGGGTSEAFF; cdr3_nt: TGTGCCAGCAGCTTAGGCGGGGGGACGTCCGAAGCTTTCTTT; d_call: NA; j_call: TRBJ1-1; cdr3_length: 14; clone_size: NA; v_call: TRBV7-9
cdr3_aa: CASSLARGGGEQYF; cdr3_nt: TGTGCCAGCAGCTTAGCGAGAGGGGGCGGCGAGCAGTACTTC; d_call: TRBD1; j_call: TRBJ2-7; cdr3_length: 14; clone_size: NA; v_call: TRBV7-2
cdr3_aa: CASSHGGVTDTQYF; cdr3_nt: TGTGCCAGCAGCCATGGGGGGGTAACAGATACGCAGTATTTT; d_call: TRBD2; j_call: TRBJ2-3; cdr3_length: 14; clone_size: NA; v_call: TRBV3-1/TRBV3-2
cdr3_aa: CASSIAGATYEQYF; cdr3_nt: TGTGCCAGTAGTATAGCGGGAGCTACCTACGAGCAGTACTTC; d_call: NA; j_call: TRBJ2-7; cdr3_length: 14; clone_size: once; v_call: TRBV19
cdr3_aa: CAWSPLTGAYTEAFF; cdr3_nt: TGTGCCTGGAGCCCCCTCACAGGGGCATACACTGAAGCTTTCTTT; d_call: TRBD1; j_call: TRBJ1-1; cdr3_length: 15; clone_size: NA; v_call: TRBV30
cdr3_aa: CASSLALAPQEDEFF; cdr3_nt: TGTGCCAGCAGCTTAGCTCTTGCTCCCCAGGAGGACGAGTTCTTC; d_call: NA; j_call: TRBJ2-1; cdr3_length: 15; clone_size: once; v_call: TRBV7-8
cdr3_aa: CAISEASTGSAEQFF; cdr3_nt: TGTGCCATCAGTGAGGCCTCTACAGGGTCAGCTGAGCAGTTCTTC; d_call: NA; j_call: TRBJ2-1; cdr3_length: 15; clone_size: NA; v_call: TRBV10-3
cdr3_aa: CASSPGQRETQYF; cdr3_nt: TGCGCCAGCAGCCCTGGACAGAGAGAGACCCAGTACTTC; d_call: NA; j_call: TRBJ2-5; cdr3_length: 13; clone_size: once; v_call: TRBV4-3
cdr3_aa: CASSLDGSGDTQYF; cdr3_nt: TGTGCCAGCAGCTTAGACGGGAGCGGGGATACGCAGTATTTT; d_call: NA; j_call: TRBJ2-3; cdr3_length: 14; clone_size: NA; v_call: TRBV7-2
cdr3_aa: CASSNLLALGPESYEQYF; cdr3_nt: TGTGCCAGCAGCAATTTACTAGCGTTAGGCCCTGAATCCTACGAGCAGTACTTC; d_call: TRBD2; j_call: TRBJ2-7; cdr3_length: 18; clone_size: NA; v_call: TRBV11-2
cdr3_aa: CASSQDRGRSNEQFF; cdr3_nt: TGCGCCAGCAGCCAAGATAGGGGCAGGAGCAATGAGCAGTTCTTC; d_call: NA; j_call: TRBJ2-1; cdr3_length: 15; clone_size: NA; v_call: TRBV4-3
cdr3_aa: CASTPRRGYYGYTF; cdr3_nt: TGTGCCAGCACCCCCCGGCGAGGATACTATGGCTACACCTTC; d_call: NA; j_call: TRBJ1-2; cdr3_length: 14; clone_size: once; v_call: TRBV5-8
cdr3_aa: CASSGHTEAFF; cdr3_nt: TGTGCCAGTTCGGGGCACACTGAAGCTTTCTTT; d_call: NA; j_call: TRBJ1-1; cdr3_length: 11; clone_size: NA; v_call: TRBV2
cdr3_aa: CASSPIMNTEAFF; cdr3_nt: TGTGCCAGCAGCCCGATTATGAACACTGAAGCTTTCTTT; d_call: NA; j_call: TRBJ1-1; cdr3_length: 13; clone_size: NA; v_call: TRBV5-6
cdr3_aa: CASSSGRVEETQYF; cdr3_nt: TGTGCCAGCAGCAGCGGGAGAGTGGAAGAGACCCAGTACTTC; d_call: TRBD2; j_call: TRBJ2-5; cdr3_length: 14; clone_size: once; v_call: TRBV2
cdr3_aa: CASSLAPGNYGYTF; cdr3_nt: TGTGCCAGCAGCTTGGCTCCAGGGAACTATGGCTACACCTTC; d_call: NA; j_call: TRBJ1-2; cdr3_length: 14; clone_size: NA; v_call: TRBV5-4
cdr3_aa: CASSYYGGQVSNEQFF; cdr3_nt: TGTGCCAGCAGTTATTACGGTGGACAGGTTAGTAATGAGCAGTTCTTC; d_call: TRBD1; j_call: TRBJ2-1; cdr3_length: 16; clone_size: once; v_call: TRBV6-2/TRBV6-3
cdr3_aa: CAWSRGSFYEQYF; cdr3_nt: TGTGCCTGGTCCCGGGGTAGCTTCTACGAGCAGTACTTC; d_call: NA; j_call: TRBJ2-7; cdr3_length: 13; clone_size: NA; v_call: TRBV30
cdr3_aa: CAWNDRGDTEAFF; cdr3_nt: TGTGCCTGGAACGACAGGGGGGACACTGAAGCTTTCTTT; d_call: TRBD1; j_call: TRBJ1-1; cdr3_length: 13; clone_size: once; v_call: TRBV30
cdr3_aa: CASSLSIAAGGLYEQYF; cdr3_nt: TGTGCCAGCAGTTTATCTATAGCAGCGGGAGGGCTTTACGAGCAGTACTTC; d_call: TRBD2; j_call: TRBJ2-7; cdr3_length: 17; clone_size: NA; v_call: TRBV27
cdr3_aa: CASSFGRPFSGNTIYF; cdr3_nt: TGTGCCAGCAGCTTCGGCAGGCCTTTCTCTGGAAACACCATATATTTT; d_call: NA; j_call: TRBJ1-3; cdr3_length: 16; clone_size: NA; v_call: TRBV7-9